A single sample is the source of the 28 T cell receptor beta chains below, sequenced in a study of T cell responses to AZD1222 COVID-19 vaccine. TCRdb keeps only in-frame clones here, not all; method: immunoSEQ multiplex PCR. The sample shows about 120,000 clones, roughly 90% of them seen only once. The specimen comprised peripheral blood, sampled on day 0 of AZD1222 vaccination. These receptors came from an adult in good health.

V usage is TRBV7-6 and J usage is TRBJ2-7; D is possibly TRBD1 (6 bases). The CDR3 spans 15 residues. The germline CDR1 and CDR2 sequences are SGHVS and FNYEAQ. Trimming pared 0 bases from V and 2 bases from J, leaving 11 bases between. CDR3 sequence (DNA): TGTGCCAGCAGCTTAGCCTCGACAGGAACCTACGAGCAGTACTTC. Encoded protein: CASSLASTGTYEQYF.

A single count supports this clone. The chain employs TRBV7-8 and TRBJ1-6, with D perhaps matching TRBD1 (6 bases). The CDR3 length is 14 residues. Germline lookup yields CDR1 SGHVS and CDR2 FQNEAQ. Trimming removed 8 bases from V and 2 bases from J, with 10 bases in between. The CDR3 loop reads CASLAGAYNSPLHF. The DNA for the CDR3 is TGTGCCAGCCTGGCAGGGGCCTATAATTCACCCCTCCACTTT.

J is TRBJ2-7 and V is TRBV7-9; possibly TRBD1 for D (6 bases). The CDR3 spans 12 residues. Germline V lookup: CDR1 SEHNR, CDR2 FQNEAQ (reference sequence). The DNA for the CDR3 is TGTGCGGGGGCCAGGAGCTCCTACGAGCAGTACTTC. Translating it yields CAGARSSYEQYF.

This clone has only a few counts. The V gene is TRBV6-5, the J gene TRBJ2-1; 8 bases fit TRBD1. Trimming took 6 bases from V and 8 from J; bases not matched to a gene: 6. This CDR3 comprises 13 residues. Germline CDR1 and CDR2: MNHEY and SVGAGI. The CDR3 spells CASRTGEVHEQFF. The CDR3 DNA reads as TGTGCCAGCAGGACAGGGGAAGTCCATGAGCAGTTCTTC.

This chain links TRBV5-6 with TRBJ1-2, with D tentatively TRBD1 (6 bases). This CDR3 spans 16 amino acids. V was shortened by 1 base and J by 1 base, with 14 bases between the two germline ends. CDR1 is SGHDT, CDR2 YYEEEE, per germline. As DNA, the CDR3 is TGTGCCAGCAGCTTGAGTGTCGGGGGCAGTAACTATGGCTACACCTTC. Amino acid sequence: CASSLSVGGSNYGYTF.

CDR3 coding DNA: TGTGCCAGCAGCTCGACAGGGCGACTATCTGGAAACACCATATATTTT. Protein sequence: CASSSTGRLSGNTIYF. The chain joins TRBV3-1 (or the pseudogene TRBV3-2) to TRBJ1-3, with 7 bases lining up with TRBD1. The CDR3 has 16 residues. Germline CDR1 and CDR2: LGHDT and YNNKEL (reference sequence). Trimming removed 5 bases from V and 1 base from J; junction bases left unmatched: 8.

This sequence joins TRBV10-2 and TRBJ1-3, with D maybe TRBD1 (5 bases). The V gene's germline CDR1 is WSHSY and CDR2 SAAADI. The CDR3 has 14 amino acids. V was pared by 7 bases and J by 8 bases, with 18 bases between. The CDR3 spells CASTPGPGGYTIYF. In DNA form, the CDR3 reads TGCGCCAGCACGCCCGGACCCGGGGGGTACACCATATATTTT.

J is TRBJ1-5 and V is TRBV7-9; a weak D match, TRBD1 (5 bases). The CDR3 has 14 residues. The V gene lost 4 bases and the J gene lost 4 bases, with 11 bases spanning the gap. CDR1 is SEHNR and CDR2 is FQNEAQ in the germline V gene (reference sequence). CDR3 nucleotides: TGTGCCAGCAGCTCAGGGTCTGGGAATCAGCCCCAGCATTTT. This sequence encodes CASSSGSGNQPQHF. Full variable domain (remainder filled in from reference TRBV7-9 and TRBJ1-5): DTGVSQNPRHKITKRGQNVTFRCDPISEHNRLYWYRQTLGQGPEFLTYFQNEAQLEKSRLLSDRFSAERPKGSFSTLEIQRTEQGDSAMYLCASSSGSGNQPQHFGDGTRLSIL.

The gene calls are TRBV5-5 and TRBJ2-7; possible D gene TRBD1, 5 bases. V gave up 2 bases and J gave up 7 bases, with 16 bases separating them. Germline loops: CDR1 SGHKS, CDR2 YYEKEE (reference sequence). The CDR3 runs 14 residues. In nucleotides, the CDR3 is TGTGCCAGCAGCTTAGTGGGGCTCTTTCGGGAGCAGTACTTC. Residues: CASSLVGLFREQYF.

V gene TRBV27 combines with J gene TRBJ1-1, with D maybe TRBD1 (5 bases). There are 15 residues in the CDR3. V was cut by 6 bases and J by 3 bases, with 17 bases left in between. In germline, CDR1 is MNHEY, CDR2 SMNVEV (reference sequence). The CDR3 DNA sequence: TGTGCCAGCAGCTTCATCTTGGGGGGGTACACTGAAGCTTTCTTT. Translating gives CASSFILGGYTEAFF.

V and J are TRBV9 and TRBJ2-5; weak D call: TRBD2 (6 bases). CDR3 length: 15 residues. The ends were cut back, 4 bases at V and 2 bases at J, with 15 bases in the middle. Germline V gives CDR1 SGDLS, CDR2 YYNGEE. The CDR3: CASSTGGGEQETQYF. CDR3 coding DNA: TGTGCCAGCAGCACAGGCGGAGGGGAACAAGAGACCCAGTACTTC.

This chain uses TRBV2 with TRBJ2-2, with D unresolved. Germline CDR1 SNHLY, CDR2 FYNNEI. With 6 bases removed from V and 4 bases from J, the gap between germline ends came to 9 bases. The CDR3 length is 13 residues. This chain's CDR3 is CASSADFTGELFF. CDR3 nucleotide sequence: TGTGCCAGCAGCGCCGATTTCACCGGGGAGCTGTTTTTT.

V and J are TRBV6-5 and TRBJ1-5, with 7 bases lining up with TRBD1. Germline V lookup: CDR1 MNHEY, CDR2 SVGAGI. The length of the CDR3 is 12 residues. V gave up 6 bases and J gave up 7 bases; unmatched junction bases: 3. CDR3 sequence (DNA): TGTGCCAGCAGAACAGGGGTCCAGCCCCAGCATTTT. Translation: CASRTGVQPQHF.

This sequence joins TRBV5-1 and TRBJ1-1, with no clear D. In germline, CDR1 is SGHRS, CDR2 YFSETQ. Trimming left V 4 bases short and J 4 bases short, with 17 bases between. CDR3 length: 15 amino acids. DNA of the CDR3: TGCGCCAGCAGCGGGCGTTCGGACGGTATCACTGAAGCTTTCTTT. This encodes CASSGRSDGITEAFF.

The CDR3 bases are TGTGCCAGCAGTGGAAGACAGGGTGGCAAAAACATTCAGTACTTC. As protein: CASSGRQGGKNIQYF. The chain uses TRBV6-2 or TRBV6-3 and TRBJ2-4; TRBD1 matches 7 bases. V shed 5 bases, J shed 3 bases, and the junction held 7 bases outside the gene matches. Germline CDR1 and CDR2: MNHEY and SVGEGT. The CDR3 totals 15 residues.

This chain joins TRBV3-1 (or the pseudogene TRBV3-2) and TRBJ1-6; D not resolved. V lost 3 bases, J lost 9 bases, and 12 bases lay in between. Germline CDR1 reads LGHDT; CDR2 reads YNNKEL (reference sequence). The CDR3 has 14 amino acids. CDR3 DNA: TGTGCCAGCAGCCATTCAGGTTCCGCTTCACCCCTCCACTTT. This codes for CASSHSGSASPLHF.

The rearrangement links TRBV4-3 to TRBJ2-3; 9 nucleotides align to TRBD2. CDR1 and CDR2 from the germline V gene are LGHNA and YSLEER. J lost 0 bases, V lost 0 bases, and 13 bases had no gene match. The CDR3 contains 20 residues. CDR3 in amino acids: CASSQDISGGLTSSTDTQYF. For the CDR3, the DNA is TGCGCCAGCAGCCAAGATATTAGCGGGGGCCTTACATCTAGCACAGATACGCAGTATTTT.

Worth noting for this clone: Within the sample, other DNA sequences also encode this same CDR3. V and J are TRBV28 and TRBJ1-2; no firm D call. Trimming pared 4 bases from V and 4 bases from J, leaving 7 bases between. The CDR3 totals 12 residues. Germline assignment: CDR1 MDHEN and CDR2 SYDVKM. The CDR3 reads CASSSGSYGYTF. The CDR3 region has the DNA TGTGCCAGCAGTTCCGGGTCCTATGGCTACACCTTC.

The rearrangement links TRBV3-1 (or the pseudogene TRBV3-2) to TRBJ1-6; the D gene is possibly TRBD1 (5 bases). V lost 1 base, J lost 7 bases, and 8 bases lay in between. From germline, CDR1 is LGHDT and CDR2 YNNKEL (reference sequence). The CDR3 runs 14 residues. CDR3 sequence (DNA): TGTGCCAGCAGCCAAGGACAGCAGAATTCACCCCTCCACTTT. This translates into CASSQGQQNSPLHF.

The chain combines TRBV2 with TRBJ2-3, with 7 bases fitting TRBD2. Germline CDR1 reads SNHLY; CDR2 reads FYNNEI. The CDR3 extends over 13 amino acids. The J segment lost 2 bases and the V segment lost 11 bases, leaving 7 bases of the junction unmatched. CDR3 amino acids: CAAGDSFTDTQYF. The CDR3 region has the DNA TGTGCCGCGGGAGACAGTTTCACAGATACGCAGTATTTT.

This chain connects TRBV5-1 to TRBJ1-1, with 9 bases matching TRBD1. V lost 0 bases and J lost 4; bases outside the gene matches: 4. Germline assignment: CDR1 SGHRS and CDR2 YFSETQ. The CDR3 is 15 amino acids. DNA for the CDR3: TGCGCCAGCAGCTTGGCCGAACAGGGGGCCACTGAAGCTTTCTTT. Translation: CASSLAEQGATEAFF.

The J gene is TRBJ1-2, the V gene TRBV7-8; D is undetermined. Trimming stripped 4 bases from V and 0 bases from J, with 9 bases between. This CDR3 spans 14 amino acids. Germline loops: CDR1 SGHVS, CDR2 FQNEAQ. The DNA of the CDR3 is TGTGCCAGCAGCTACCTGGGAACTAACTATGGCTACACCTTC. Translating gives CASSYLGTNYGYTF.

The V gene is TRBV19, the J gene TRBJ2-6; TRBD1 matches at 10 bases. From germline, CDR1 is LNHDA and CDR2 SQIVND (reference sequence). This CDR3 contains 17 residues. The ends lost 6 bases at V and 3 bases at J; junction bases unmatched: 8. CDR3 in amino acids: CASRDAGQGFGANVLTF. The CDR3 coding sequence is TGTGCCAGTAGGGATGCGGGACAGGGGTTTGGGGCCAACGTCCTGACTTTC.

The chain couples TRBV5-1 to TRBJ1-2; possibly TRBD1 for D (5 bases). Germline CDR1 and CDR2: SGHRS and YFSETQ. The CDR3 has 14 amino acids. V dropped 3 bases and J dropped 5 bases, with 14 bases sitting between them. The DNA of the CDR3 is TGCGCCAGCAGCTCGGGAGGGGTTGGATATGGCTACACCTTC. It translates to CASSSGGVGYGYTF.

The genes are TRBV4-1 and TRBJ1-1; D is uncertain. The CDR3 spans 15 residues. The germline V and J ends were trimmed by 4 bases and 6 bases, with 18 bases remaining between them. From germline, CDR1 is MGHRA and CDR2 YSYEKL. CDR3 loop: CASSLSPRVLAEAFF. The CDR3 nucleotides read TGCGCCAGCAGCCTATCCCCGAGGGTTTTAGCTGAAGCTTTCTTT.

The chain uses TRBV10-3 and TRBJ2-3, with 12 positions matching TRBD2. Germline CDR1 reads ENHRY; CDR2 reads SYGVKD. V gave up 6 bases and J gave up 0 bases; unmatched junction bases: 10. The CDR3 contains 18 residues. The CDR3 here is CAIRSAPGLAGSTDTQYF. In DNA form, the CDR3 reads TGTGCCATCAGGAGCGCTCCCGGACTAGCGGGGAGCACAGATACGCAGTATTTT.

The genes are TRBV27 and TRBJ1-2, with 11 bases matching TRBD1. The CDR3 has 16 amino acids. Looked up from germline, CDR1 is MNHEY and CDR2 is SMNVEV (reference sequence). V lost 7 bases to trimming and J lost 8 bases; unmatched junction nucleotides: 15. In DNA, the CDR3 is TGTGCCAGCAATCACTCGGAGGACAGGGGGCAATGGGGCTACACCTTC. Protein: CASNHSEDRGQWGYTF.

The genes are TRBV5-1 and TRBJ1-3, with D hard to call. The germline gives CDR1 SGHRS, CDR2 YFSETQ. V dropped 4 bases and J dropped 0 bases, with 11 bases sitting between them. There are 15 residues in the CDR3. CDR3 nucleotides: TGCGCCAGCAGCCCCGGACGGCTCTCTGGAAACACCATATATTTT. Its translation is CASSPGRLSGNTIYF.